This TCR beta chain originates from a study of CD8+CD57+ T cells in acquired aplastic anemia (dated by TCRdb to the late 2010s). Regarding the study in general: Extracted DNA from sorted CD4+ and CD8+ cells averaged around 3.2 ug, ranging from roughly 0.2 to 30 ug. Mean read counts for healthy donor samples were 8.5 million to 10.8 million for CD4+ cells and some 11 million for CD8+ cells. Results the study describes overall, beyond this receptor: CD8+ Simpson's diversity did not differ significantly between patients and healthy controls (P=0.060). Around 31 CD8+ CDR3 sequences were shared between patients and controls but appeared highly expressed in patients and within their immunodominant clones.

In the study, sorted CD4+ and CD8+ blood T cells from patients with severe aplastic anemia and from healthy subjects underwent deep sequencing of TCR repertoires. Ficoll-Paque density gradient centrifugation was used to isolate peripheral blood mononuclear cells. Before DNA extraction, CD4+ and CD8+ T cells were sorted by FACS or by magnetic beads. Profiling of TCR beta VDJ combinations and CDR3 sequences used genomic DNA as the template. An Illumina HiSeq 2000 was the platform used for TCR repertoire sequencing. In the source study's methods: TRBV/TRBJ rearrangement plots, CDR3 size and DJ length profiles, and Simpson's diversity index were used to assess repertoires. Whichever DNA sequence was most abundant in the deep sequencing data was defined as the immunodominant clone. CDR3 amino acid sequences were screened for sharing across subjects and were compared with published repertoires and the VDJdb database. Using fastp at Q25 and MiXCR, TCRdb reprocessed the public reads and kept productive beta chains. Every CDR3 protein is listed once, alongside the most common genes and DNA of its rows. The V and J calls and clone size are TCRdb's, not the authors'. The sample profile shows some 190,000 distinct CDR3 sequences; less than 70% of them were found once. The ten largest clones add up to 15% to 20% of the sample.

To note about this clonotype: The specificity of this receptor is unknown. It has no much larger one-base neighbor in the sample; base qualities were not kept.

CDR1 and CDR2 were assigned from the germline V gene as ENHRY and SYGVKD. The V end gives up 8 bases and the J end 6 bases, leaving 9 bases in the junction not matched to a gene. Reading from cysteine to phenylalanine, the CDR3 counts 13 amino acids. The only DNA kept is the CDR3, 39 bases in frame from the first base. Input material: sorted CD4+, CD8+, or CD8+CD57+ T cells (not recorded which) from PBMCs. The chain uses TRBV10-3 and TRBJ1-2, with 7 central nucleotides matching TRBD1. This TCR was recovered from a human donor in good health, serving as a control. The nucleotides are TGTGCCATCGGGACAGTCGGGGTCGATGGCTACACCTTC. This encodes CAIGTVGVDGYTF.